The rows below give T cell receptor beta chains drawn from one sample of a study of shared clonotypes between healthy human individuals. Assay used: immunoSEQ multiplex PCR; TCRdb lists only in-frame clones, some missing. Here the sample spans 400,000 to 600,000 clones, about 85% being singletons. Sequences were obtained from PBMCs. These receptors were obtained from a middle-aged woman in good health. Some clones in this sample may be carry-over from other donors' samples. The CDR3 runs from the conserved cysteine through the conserved F or W. A D gene is named only where the DNA matches it firmly. A row's size may be missing; if present it is once, few, many or a size class.

CASSPGRDGNNQPQHF | TGTGCCAGCAGCCCAGGGAGGGACGGGAACAATCAGCCCCAGCATTTT | . | TRBV4-2 | . | TRBJ1-5
CASRDLAGGETNGELFF | TGCGCCAGCAGGGACCTAGCGGGAGGGGAAACTAACGGGGAGCTGTTTTTT | TRBD2 | TRBV10-2 | few | TRBJ2-2
CASSSGAPGANVLTF | TGCGCCAGCAGCTCGGGGGCGCCGGGGGCCAACGTCCTGACTTTC | . | TRBV4-3 | . | TRBJ2-6
CASNSGEGEQYF | TGTGCCAGCAATTCAGGGGAGGGAGAGCAGTACTTC | . | TRBV11-1 | . | TRBJ2-7
CASSYSPRQGPHGYTF | TGTGCCAGCAGTTACTCTCCCCGGCAGGGGCCCCATGGCTACACCTTC | . | TRBV6-5 | . | TRBJ1-2
CATSRGGSGANVLTF | TGTGCCACCAGCAGGGGGGGATCTGGGGCCAACGTCCTGACTTTC | . | TRBV15 | . | TRBJ2-6
CASSLQGNLDYNEQFF | TGTGCCAGCAGCTTGCAGGGGAACCTCGACTACAATGAGCAGTTCTTC | . | TRBV11-3 | . | TRBJ2-1
CASSSGTAYSYEQYF | TGTGCCAGCAGCTCCGGGACCGCCTACTCCTACGAGCAGTACTTC | . | TRBV7-9 | . | TRBJ2-7
CASSEATGSNQPQHF | TGCGCCAGCAGTGAGGCGACAGGTAGCAATCAGCCCCAGCATTTT | . | TRBV10-1 | . | TRBJ1-5
CAISESDGTGHEQYF | TGTGCCATCAGTGAGTCCGATGGTACGGGCCACGAGCAGTACTTC | . | TRBV10-3 | . | TRBJ2-7
CASSLGLAKNIQYF | TGTGCCAGCAGTCTAGGGTTGGCCAAAAACATTCAGTACTTC | . | TRBV28 | . | TRBJ2-4
CASSLFQQGSSTDTQYF | TGCGCCAGCAGCTTATTTCAACAGGGATCCAGCACAGATACGCAGTATTTT | . | TRBV5-1 | . | TRBJ2-3
CASILDRGRVTEQYF | TGTGCCAGCATTCTGGACAGGGGGCGCGTAACCGAGCAGTACTTC | TRBD1 | TRBV2 | . | TRBJ2-7
CASSKMGAREYNEQFF | TGTGCCAGCAGCAAAATGGGTGCCAGGGAATACAATGAGCAGTTCTTC | . | TRBV21-1 | . | TRBJ2-1
CASSSGFEAFF | TGTGCCAGCAGCTCTGGATTTGAAGCTTTCTTT | . | TRBV7-9 | . | TRBJ1-1
CASSLEAGANYGYTF | TGTGCCAGCAGCTTAGAGGCAGGGGCTAACTATGGCTACACCTTC | . | TRBV7-9 | . | TRBJ1-2
CASRSEGTMAFF | TGTGCCAGCAGGTCTGAGGGAACAATGGCTTTCTTT | . | TRBV2 | . | TRBJ1-1